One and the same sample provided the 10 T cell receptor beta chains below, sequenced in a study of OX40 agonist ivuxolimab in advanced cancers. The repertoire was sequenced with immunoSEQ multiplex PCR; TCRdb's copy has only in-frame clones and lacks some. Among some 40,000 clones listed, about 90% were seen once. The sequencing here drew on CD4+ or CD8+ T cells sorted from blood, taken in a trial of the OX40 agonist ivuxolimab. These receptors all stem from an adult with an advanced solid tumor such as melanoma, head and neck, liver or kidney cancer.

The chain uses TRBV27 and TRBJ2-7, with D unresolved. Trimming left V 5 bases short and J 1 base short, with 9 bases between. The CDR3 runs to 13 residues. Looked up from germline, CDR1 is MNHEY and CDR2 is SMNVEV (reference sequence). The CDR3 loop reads CASSPRISYEQYF. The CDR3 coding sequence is TGTGCCAGCAGTCCCAGAATTTCCTACGAGCAGTACTTC.

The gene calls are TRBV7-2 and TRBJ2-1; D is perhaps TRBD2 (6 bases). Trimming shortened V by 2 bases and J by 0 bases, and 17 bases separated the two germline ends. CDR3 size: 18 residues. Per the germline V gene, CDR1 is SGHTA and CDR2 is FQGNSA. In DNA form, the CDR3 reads TGTGCCAGCAGCTTACAGATCGGCGGGAACCCCTCCTACAATGAGCAGTTCTTC. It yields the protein CASSLQIGGNPSYNEQFF.

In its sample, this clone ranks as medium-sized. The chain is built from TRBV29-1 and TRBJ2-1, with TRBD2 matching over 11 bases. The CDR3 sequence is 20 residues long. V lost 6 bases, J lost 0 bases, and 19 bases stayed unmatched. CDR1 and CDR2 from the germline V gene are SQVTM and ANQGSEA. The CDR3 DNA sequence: TGCAGCGTAAAAGGGCTAGCCGGGACTAGCGGCCGGAGCTCCTACAATGAGCAGTTCTTC. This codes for CSVKGLAGTSGRSSYNEQFF.

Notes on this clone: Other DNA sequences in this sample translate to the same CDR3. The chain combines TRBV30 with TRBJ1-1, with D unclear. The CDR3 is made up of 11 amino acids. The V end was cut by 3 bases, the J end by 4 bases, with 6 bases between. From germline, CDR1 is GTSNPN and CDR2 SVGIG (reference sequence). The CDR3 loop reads CAWRVGTEAFF. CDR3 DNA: TGTGCCTGGAGAGTTGGCACTGAAGCTTTCTTT.

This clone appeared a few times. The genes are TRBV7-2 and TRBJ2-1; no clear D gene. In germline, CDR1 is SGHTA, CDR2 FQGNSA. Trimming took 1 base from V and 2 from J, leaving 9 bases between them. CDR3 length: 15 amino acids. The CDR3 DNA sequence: TGTGCCAGCAGCTTAGAGTACGGACCCTACAATGAGCAGTTCTTC. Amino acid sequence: CASSLEYGPYNEQFF.

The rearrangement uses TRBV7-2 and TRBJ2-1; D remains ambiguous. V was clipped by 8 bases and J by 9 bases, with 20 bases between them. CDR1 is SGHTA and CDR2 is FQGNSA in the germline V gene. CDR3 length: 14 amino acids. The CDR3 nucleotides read TGTGCCAGCCCTCGGGTGACGGGCGGAGCTGAGCAGTTCTTC. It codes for CASPRVTGGAEQFF.

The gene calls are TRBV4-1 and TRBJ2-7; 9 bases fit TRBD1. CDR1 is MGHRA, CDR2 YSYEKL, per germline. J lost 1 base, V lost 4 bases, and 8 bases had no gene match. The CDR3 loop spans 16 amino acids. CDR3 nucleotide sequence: TGCGCCAGCAGCCCTCAGGCGGGACAGGGTTCCTACGAGCAGTACTTC. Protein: CASSPQAGQGSYEQYF.

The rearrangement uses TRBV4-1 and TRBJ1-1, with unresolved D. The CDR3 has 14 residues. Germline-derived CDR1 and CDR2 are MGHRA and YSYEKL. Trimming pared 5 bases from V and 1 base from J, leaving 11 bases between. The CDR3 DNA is TGCGCCAGCAGCAAAAAACCAGGGAACACTGAAGCTTTCTTT. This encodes CASSKKPGNTEAFF.

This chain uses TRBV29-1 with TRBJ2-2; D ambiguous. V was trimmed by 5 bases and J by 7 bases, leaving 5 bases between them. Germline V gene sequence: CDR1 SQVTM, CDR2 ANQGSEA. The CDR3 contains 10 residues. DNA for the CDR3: TGCAGCGTTTGGGTCGGGGAGCTGTTTTTT. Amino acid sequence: CSVWVGELFF.

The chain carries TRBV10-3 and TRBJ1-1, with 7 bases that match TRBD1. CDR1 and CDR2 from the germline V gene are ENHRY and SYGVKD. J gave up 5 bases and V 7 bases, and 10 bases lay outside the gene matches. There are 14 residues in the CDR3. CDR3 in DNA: TGTGCCATCAAATCGACAGGGCTGGGAACTGAAGCTTTCTTT. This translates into CAIKSTGLGTEAFF.